This T cell receptor beta chain was sequenced in a study of blood T cell repertoires in COVID-19. Study-level background: The cDNA or gDNA used as material had been derived from T cells, B-cell-depleted T cells, or PBMCs.

Original analysis: Amplification of reference gene primers was used by the study to estimate nucleated cell counts. Sequenced by immunoSEQ multiplex PCR; TCRdb stores in-frame clones only, minus some. The V and J calls and clone size come from that table; D and trimming were worked out from the DNA. The sample lists some 170,000 clones, 82% occurring once. V was pared by 2 bases and J by 8 bases, with 19 bases between. Germline values: CDR1 SGHNT, CDR2 YYREEE (reference sequence). The CDR3 is made up of 15 amino acids. Material: peripheral blood. This receptor was taken from a woman aged 70 to 79 with acute or convalescent COVID-19. The chain has TRBV5-4 and TRBJ1-2; possibly TRBD1 for D (5 bases). In DNA form, the CDR3 reads TGTGCCAGCAGCTTTCCCGCAGGGTCTACCTTAGGCTACACCTTC. It specifies CASSFPAGSTLGYTF.